The T cell receptor beta chain under discussion was sequenced for a study of blood T cells in healthy people across ages. Whole-study results and caveats: Expanded clonotype shifts may have been confounded, as the donors had an unknown CMV status.

PCR was performed a second time for roughly 7 to 12 cycles using a sample-barcoded 5' primer and a J-beta primer mix. TCRdb called the 5' RACE reads again in MiXCR, with one record for every CDR3 protein. The sample carries about 1.8 million distinct CDR3 sequences, around half recorded once. The V and J ends lost 2 bases and 3 bases, in that order; junction bases with no gene match: 15. The length of the CDR3 is 18 residues. Germline CDR1 and CDR2: MNHEY and SVGAGI. In the case of this clonotype: The target antigen is unknown.

The sample was blood. The chain couples TRBV6-5 to TRBJ1-2; TRBD1 aligns across 7 bases. This clonotype was sampled from a woman between 40 and 55 years old in good health. This chain's CDR3 is CASSYLTGTDGGYYGYTF. The CDR3 DNA reads as TGTGCCAGCAGTTACCTTACCGGGACAGATGGTGGATACTATGGCTACACCTTC.